The 27 T cell receptor beta chains below all came from one sample that was sequenced in a study of tissue T cells after allogeneic stem cell transplantation. Sample time point: mouse harvest day 7 after allogeneic transplant. Mouse grafts combined 10^7 T-cell-depleted bone marrow cells with 10^6 splenic CD5+ T cells. Here immunoSEQ multiplex PCR was the method, and the copy in TCRdb shows in-frame clones only, minus some. This table holds about 11,000 clones, 30% to 40% found once. Sample: skin. Source of these receptors: a female BALB/c mouse given C57BL/6 T cells with graft-versus-host disease after an allogeneic hematopoietic cell transplant.

As regards this clone: The germline and genes are mouse ones. With the read ending 1 residue before the CDR3 end, the germline J gene is used to fill in that end. This rearrangement joins TRBV23 to TRBJ2-5. The germline V gene has CDR1 KGHTA and CDR2 FQNQQP. This CDR3 has 13 amino acids. The CDR3 DNA, read in part, is TGCTCCAGCAGTCCTCGTACCCAAGACACCCAGTAC. Translating gives CSSSPRTQDTQY. The full CDR3 protein reads CSSSPRTQDTQYF.

In this sample, this clone is medium-sized. Gene names and germline match the mouse. The read falls 1 residue short of the CDR3 end, and the missing part is taken from the germline J gene. The chain links TRBV26 to TRBJ2-1, with 10 bases matching TRBD1. The CDR3 extends over 15 amino acids. Germline-derived CDR1 and CDR2 are KGHPV and FQNQEV (reference sequence). V was clipped by 6 bases and J by 3 bases; unmatched bases: 5. CDR3 region: CASRAGTGVYAEQFF. CDR3 DNA (partial): TGTGCCAGCAGGGCCGGGACAGGGGTCTATGCTGAGCAGTTC.

This clone has a handful of counts. Mouse gene names and germline throughout. The read ends 1 residue before the CDR3 terminus; that terminus is restored from the germline J gene. V usage is TRBV23 and J usage is TRBJ2-2; TRBD2, as called in the table, went unchecked against the DNA. The CDR3 has 14 amino acids. Germline V gene sequence: CDR1 KGHTA, CDR2 FQNQQP. The covered CDR3 bases are TGCTCCAGCAGTCGGACTGTTAACACCGGGCAGCTCTAC. Translating gives CSSSRTVNTGQLY. From start to end, the CDR3 is CSSSRTVNTGQLYF. Based on the CDR3 plus reference TRBV23 and TRBJ2-2, the full variable domain is DAAVTQKPRYLIKMKGQEAEMKCIPEKGHTAVFWYQQKQSKELKFLIYFQNQQPLDQIDMVKERFSAVCPSSSLCSLGIRTCEAEDSALYLCSSSRTVNTGQLYFGEGSKLTVL.

Regarding this clone: Mouse gene names apply. Different DNA sequences within this sample yield the same CDR3. CDR3 bases read: TGTGCCAGCAGCTCACAAGCAAACACAGAAGTCTTC. Residues: CASSSQANTEVF. The whole CDR3 sequence reads CASSSQANTEVFF. The rearrangement links TRBV3 to TRBJ1-1; D uncertain. From the germline J gene comes the end of the CDR3, since the read stops 1 residue before it. Trimming stripped 4 bases from V and 0 bases from J, with 6 bases between. Looked up from germline, CDR1 is SNHLY and CDR2 is FYNGKV (reference sequence). The CDR3 runs 13 residues.

In its sample, this clone is medium-sized. Mouse names are used for the genes. The CDR3 goes on 1 residue after the read ends, and that part is filled in from the germline J gene. The rearrangement joins TRBV19 to TRBJ2-7, with 8 nucleotides matching TRBD2. The CDR3 spans 14 residues. The V gene's germline CDR1 is FNHDT and CDR2 SITEND (reference sequence). J lost 6 bases, V lost 0 bases, and 5 bases had no gene match. CDR3 DNA (partial): TGTGCCAGCAGTATAGAGGCTGGGGGGAGTGAACAGTAC. Its protein is CASSIEAGGSEQY. The whole CDR3 is CASSIEAGGSEQYF.

As concerns this clone: The gene names here belong to mouse. The CDR3 bases that were read are TGTGCCAGCAGTCCCGGGACTGGGGGGGACACCCAGTAC. Its protein is CASSPGTGGDTQY. The whole CDR3 protein reads CASSPGTGGDTQYF. The chain is built from TRBV26 and TRBJ2-5; 12 bases are shared with TRBD2. Read coverage stops 1 residue before the CDR3 terminus; the germline J gene supplies the remainder. V trimming: 4 bases; J trimming: 6 bases; junction bases outside the gene matches: 2. The germline gives CDR1 KGHPV, CDR2 FQNQEV (reference sequence). The CDR3 length is 14 residues.

This clone was seen more than once but under ten times. Each gene name is a mouse one. The DNA ends 1 residue before the CDR3 does, and the rest of the CDR3 is filled in from the germline J gene. The chain employs TRBV26 and TRBJ1-3; D is unresolved. V was pared by 4 bases and J by 0 bases, with 4 bases between. The length of the CDR3 is 13 residues. CDR1 KGHPV and CDR2 FQNQEV come from the germline V gene (reference sequence). The sequenced part of the CDR3 DNA is TGTGCCAGCAGTCCGAATTCTGGAAATACGCTCTAT. It yields the protein CASSPNSGNTLY. The full CDR3 sequence reads CASSPNSGNTLYF. The full variable domain, with the rest looked up from reference TRBV26 and TRBJ1-3, is NSKVIQTPRYLVKGQGQKAKMRCIPEKGHPVVFWYQQNKNNEFKFLINFQNQEVLQQIDMTEKRFSAECPSNSPCSLEIQSSEAGDSALYLCASSPNSGNTLYFGEGSRLIVV.

Remarks on this clone: Gene names denote mouse genes. The read terminates 1 residue before the CDR3 end, so the remaining end is supplied by the germline J gene. This specimen includes other DNA sequences encoding the same CDR3. The chain carries TRBV26 and TRBJ2-7, with D hard to call. The germline CDR1 and CDR2 sequences are KGHPV and FQNQEV (reference sequence). The CDR3 spans 12 residues. V was shortened by 0 bases and J by 0 bases, with 0 bases between the two germline ends. The DNA read from the CDR3 is TGTGCCAGCAGTCTGTCCTCCTATGAACAGTAC. Protein sequence: CASSLSSYEQY. The CDR3, in full, reads CASSLSSYEQYF.

In this sample, this clone turned up a few times. Gene and germline names: mouse. Read sequence stops 1 residue before the CDR3 end, and the germline J gene provides the missing end. The rearrangement uses TRBV26 and TRBJ2-4; D uncertain. Germline V gene sequence: CDR1 KGHPV, CDR2 FQNQEV (reference sequence). This CDR3 spans 13 amino acids. The V gene lost 2 bases and the J gene lost 2 bases, with 5 bases spanning the gap. The CDR3 sequence: CASSLANQNTLYF. CDR3 DNA (partial): TGTGCCAGCAGTCTGGCCAATCAAAACACCTTGTAC.

In regard to this clone: These gene names are mouse names. Sequencing ends 1 residue short of the CDR3 end; the germline J gene provides the rest. Other DNA sequences from this sample encode an identical CDR3 as well. V is TRBV15 and J is TRBJ1-2; the D is unclear. The CDR3 sequence is 14 residues long. With 4 bases removed from V and 3 bases from J, the gap between germline ends came to 12 bases. Germline CDR1 SGHND, CDR2 FRSKSL. CDR3 in amino acids: CASSYRGLDSDYTF. The CDR3 DNA, read in part, is TGTGCCAGCAGTTACAGAGGGCTGGACTCCGACTACACC.

By sample fraction, this clone is medium-sized. Genes here carry mouse names. The sequence runs out 1 residue before the end of the CDR3; the remainder is reconstructed from the germline J gene. The gene calls are TRBV16 and TRBJ2-7; 8 positions match TRBD2. Germline V gives CDR1 SGHSA, CDR2 FRNQAP. This CDR3 comprises 14 residues. Losses at the gene ends were 0 bases for V and 4 bases for J; bases not matched to a gene: 2. Partial CDR3 DNA: TGTGCAAGCAGCTTAGAGGGGGGGGCTTATGAACAGTAC. This encodes CASSLEGGAYEQY. The full CDR3 reads CASSLEGGAYEQYF.

About this clone: Mouse gene names and germline throughout. Sequencing ends 1 residue short of the CDR3 end; the germline J gene provides the rest. J is TRBJ1-3 and V is TRBV3, with 7 positions matching TRBD1. The CDR3 loop spans 14 amino acids. Germline V gene data show CDR1 as SNHLY and CDR2 as FYNGKV (reference sequence). The ends lost 5 bases at V and 2 bases at J; junction bases unmatched: 3. The CDR3 DNA, read in part, is TGTGCCAGCAGCCAGACAGGGCCTGGAAATACGCTCTAT. This encodes CASSQTGPGNTLY. The full CDR3 protein reads CASSQTGPGNTLYF.

About this clone itself: These gene names are mouse names. The sequenced CDR3 bases are TGTGCCAGCAGCTTAGCGAACCAAGACACCCAGTAC. It translates to CASSLANQDTQY. The whole CDR3 protein reads CASSLANQDTQYF. The J gene is TRBJ2-5, the V gene TRBV3; no clear D gene. The CDR3 extends 1 residue past the end of the read, so its final part is completed from the germline J gene. The CDR3 has 13 amino acids. V lost 0 bases and J lost 0, with 1 base in between. In germline, CDR1 is SNHLY, CDR2 FYNGKV (reference sequence).

This clone was counted a few times. Gene names are mouse gene names. The DNA ends 1 residue before the CDR3 does, and the rest of the CDR3 is filled in from the germline J gene. Different DNA sequences within this sample yield the same CDR3. The chain employs TRBV26 and TRBJ2-7; 11 bases match TRBD2. Germline V CDR1 and CDR2: KGHPV, FQNQEV (reference sequence). The CDR3 is 14 residues long. V lost 4 bases to trimming and J lost 4 bases; unmatched junction nucleotides: 3. The sequenced CDR3 bases are TGTGCCAGCAGTCCTGGGACTGGGGGTTATGAACAGTAC. It specifies CASSPGTGGYEQY. The CDR3 reads in full as CASSPGTGGYEQYF.

By share, this clone counts as medium-sized. Gene and germline names: mouse. The DNA ends 1 residue before the CDR3 does, and the rest of the CDR3 is filled in from the germline J gene. This chain uses TRBV26 with TRBJ2-2; 10 bases agree with TRBD1. Germline V gene lookup returns CDR1 KGHPV and CDR2 FQNQEV (reference sequence). The CDR3 totals 14 residues. Trimming at V came to 6 bases and at J to 6 bases, leaving 4 bases not matched to a gene. The CDR3 bases that were read are TGTGCCAGCAGGCCGGGACAGGGGTCCGGGCAGCTCTAC. Translation: CASRPGQGSGQLY. The CDR3 as a whole reads CASRPGQGSGQLYF.

With regard to this clone: All gene names here are mouse names. The read ends 1 residue shy of where the CDR3 ends; the end is completed using the germline J gene. The rearrangement joins TRBV13-2 to TRBJ2-5; D unresolved. Germline V CDR1 and CDR2: NNHNN, SYGAGS (reference sequence). Between the trimmed V and J ends, which lost 3 bases and 0 bases, there was a span of 5 bases. The CDR3 extends over 13 amino acids. The CDR3 DNA, read in part, is TGTGCCAGCGGTGGACAAAACCAAGACACCCAGTAC. It yields the protein CASGGQNQDTQY. The complete CDR3 sequence is CASGGQNQDTQYF.

About this clone itself: These gene names are mouse names. The DNA ends 1 residue before the CDR3 does, and the rest of the CDR3 is filled in from the germline J gene. The chain employs TRBV16 and TRBJ2-5; 9 bases match TRBD2. Trimming took 5 bases from V and 4 from J; bases not matched to a gene: 4. CDR1 and CDR2 (germline): SGHSA, FRNQAP. The CDR3 consists of 14 residues. CDR3 DNA (partial): TGTGCAAGCAGCCTCGGACTGGGGAAAGACACCCAGTAC. This sequence encodes CASSLGLGKDTQY. The entire CDR3 is CASSLGLGKDTQYF.

This clone was picked up a small number of times. Mouse names are used for the genes. CDR3 DNA (partial): TGTGCCAGCAGCTGGGACAGGGGGCGAGAACAGTAC. It is translated as CASSWDRGREQY. The whole CDR3 sequence is CASSWDRGREQYF. V is TRBV26 and J is TRBJ2-7; 12 bases fit TRBD1. The CDR3 goes on 1 residue after the read ends, and that part is filled in from the germline J gene. The length of the CDR3 is 13 residues. Germline CDR1 reads KGHPV; CDR2 reads FQNQEV (reference sequence). The trim removed 6 bases at V and 7 bases at J, leaving 4 bases unmatched.

Regarding this clone: Mouse gene names apply. The observed sequence ends 1 residue before the CDR3 terminus, with the missing tail filled in from the germline J gene. This specimen includes other DNA sequences encoding the same CDR3. The chain joins TRBV3 to TRBJ2-4; no definite D call. Germline V CDR1 and CDR2: SNHLY, FYNGKV (reference sequence). V lost 5 bases and J lost 0, with 9 bases in between. The CDR3 consists of 14 residues. CDR3 DNA, as far as it was read: TGTGCCAGCAGCCTGGACCGCAGTCAAAACACCTTGTAC. This codes for CASSLDRSQNTLY. The CDR3 in full is CASSLDRSQNTLYF.

This clone turned up a few times. Gene and germline names: mouse. The CDR3 goes on 1 residue after the read ends, and that part is filled in from the germline J gene. This chain joins TRBV23 and TRBJ2-1; the DNA was not compared with TRBD1, the D call given in the table. Germline V gene lookup returns CDR1 KGHTA and CDR2 FQNQQP. The length of the CDR3 is 16 residues. This chain's CDR3 is CSSSQPDRGPYAEQFF. CDR3 DNA (partial): TGCTCCAGCAGTCAACCGGACAGGGGGCCCTATGCTGAGCAGTTC.

With regard to this clone: Mouse gene names and germline throughout. The read terminates 1 residue ahead of where the CDR3 ends, so the germline J gene completes it. This chain connects TRBV31 to TRBJ1-6; maybe TRBD1 (6 bases). TRBJ1-6 is annotated as an ORF whose role is uncertain. The CDR3 runs to 14 residues. Trimming stripped 0 bases from V and 4 bases from J, with 7 bases between. Germline CDR1 reads GKSSPN; CDR2 reads SITVG. The CDR3 bases that were read are TGTGCCTGGAGTCTCGGACAGTATAATTCGCCCCTCTAC. Amino acid sequence: CAWSLGQYNSPLY. The full CDR3 reads CAWSLGQYNSPLYF.

A note on this clone: Mouse gene names apply. The sequenced fragment ends 1 residue before the CDR3 boundary, so the rest is inferred from the germline J gene. This CDR3 is also generated by other DNA sequences in the sample. J is TRBJ2-7 and V is TRBV31; 11 bases match TRBD2. Losses at the gene ends were 0 bases for V and 6 bases for J; bases not matched to a gene: 7. The CDR3 is 15 residues long. From germline, CDR1 is GKSSPN and CDR2 SITVG. The part of the CDR3 DNA that was read is TGTGCCTGGAGTCTCCACTGGGGGGGCGGGGGTGAACAGTAC. It codes for CAWSLHWGGGGEQY. The CDR3 in full is CAWSLHWGGGGEQYF.

Of note for this clone: This could be a read error, since a much larger clone is one nucleotide away. The genes and germline here are from mouse. The read falls 1 residue short of the CDR3 end, and the missing part is taken from the germline J gene. The V and J genes are TRBV3 and TRBJ2-2; D possibly corresponds to TRBD1 (5 bases). Trimming shortened V by 3 bases and J by 0 bases, and 5 bases separated the two germline ends. This CDR3 is 14 amino acids long. CDR1 and CDR2 from the germline V gene are SNHLY and FYNGKV (reference sequence). CDR3 residues: CASSFRANTGQLYF. CDR3 DNA (partial): TGTGCCAGCAGCTTCAGGGCAAACACCGGGCAGCTCTAC.

Concerning this clone itself: Gene and germline names: mouse. Read data end 1 residue before the CDR3 end; the end is taken from the germline J gene. The chain employs TRBV23 and TRBJ2-1; TRBD2 was called by the table and not checked on the DNA. Germline CDR1 KGHTA, CDR2 FQNQQP. The CDR3 contains 16 residues. The chain's CDR3 is CSSSQSGRGVYAEQFF. CDR3 DNA (partial): TGCTCCAGCAGTCAATCAGGGCGGGGGGTCTATGCTGAGCAGTTC.

This clone is labeled medium-sized. All gene names here are mouse names. Read data end 1 residue before the CDR3 end; the end is taken from the germline J gene. V is TRBV15 and J is TRBJ2-2; D uncertain. Germline V gene lookup returns CDR1 SGHND and CDR2 FRSKSL. CDR3 length: 14 amino acids. The V end lost 2 bases, the J end lost 0 bases, and 4 bases lay between the germline ends. The DNA read from the CDR3 is TGTGCCAGCAGTTTAATAGCAAACACCGGGCAGCTCTAC. This gives the protein CASSLIANTGQLY. The full CDR3 protein is CASSLIANTGQLYF.

Turning to this clone: The genes and germline here are from mouse. Read coverage stops 1 residue before the CDR3 terminus; the germline J gene supplies the remainder. The chain has TRBV12-1 and TRBJ2-3; 7 nucleotides agree with TRBD1. With V trimmed by 1 base and J by 2 bases, 2 bases remained unmatched. The length of the CDR3 is 14 residues. From germline, CDR1 is SGHSN and CDR2 HYEKVE. CDR3 loop: CASSLQGTAETLYF. The sequenced part of the CDR3 DNA is TGTGCCAGCTCTCTACAGGGGACTGCAGAAACGCTGTAT.

By frequency in the sample, this clone is medium-sized. Gene names are mouse gene names. The sequenced fragment ends 1 residue before the CDR3 boundary, so the rest is inferred from the germline J gene. This chain connects TRBV3 to TRBJ2-7; D uncertain. The V gene lost 6 bases and the J gene lost 3 bases, with 9 bases spanning the gap. CDR3 length: 12 residues. Germline CDR1 SNHLY, CDR2 FYNGKV (reference sequence). The CDR3 sequence is CASRLDNYEQYF. The sequenced CDR3 bases are TGTGCCAGCAGACTCGACAACTATGAACAGTAC. The whole variable domain, remainder taken from reference TRBV3 and TRBJ2-7, is GPKVLQIPSHQIIDMGQMVTLNCDPVSNHLYFYWYKQILGQQMEFLVNFYNGKVMEKSKLFKDQFSVERPDGSYFTLKIQPTALEDSAVYFCASRLDNYEQYFGPGTRLTVL.